These T cell receptor beta chains were read from a single sample in a study of identical twins. MiXCR, applied by TCRdb to the 5' RACE reads, yields one record per CDR3 protein. The repertoire includes 600,000 to 700,000 distinct CDR3 sequences, approximately 21% of them detected once, and roughly 4% sits in the top ten. These sequences were also reported in another study, on T cells expressing NK-cell markers.

The sample comprised PBMCs. These receptors all stem from a woman younger than 30 in good health. CDR3s include the opening cysteine and the closing phenylalanine or tryptophan. The order of the fields is CDR3 DNA, CDR3 protein, V gene, J gene, clone size, D gene. D genes are given only for firm matches. The listing skips clone size in some rows; elsewhere it reads once, few, many or a size class.

TGTGCCAGCATCACCGTGGGGACTCCTTACTCCTACAATGAGCAGTTCTTC	CASITVGTPYSYNEQFF	TRBV12-3/TRBV12-4	TRBJ2-1	many	-
TGTGCCAGCAGCTTGGGACTAAGGGTACTCAATGAGCAGTTCTTC	CASSLGLRVLNEQFF	TRBV7-9	TRBJ2-1	many	TRBD2
TGTGCCTGGAGTCAATACAATGAGCAGTTCTTC	CAWSQYNEQFF	TRBV30	TRBJ2-1	-	-
TGTGCCAGCAGCTCCAGGGACGCTAGCGGGGGGCGATACAATGAGCAGTTCTTC	CASSSRDASGGRYNEQFF	TRBV11-2	TRBJ2-1	few	TRBD2
TGTGCCAGTGGTCAGCCCCAGCATTTT	CASGQPQHF	TRBV12-3/TRBV12-4	TRBJ1-5	many	-
TGTGCCAGCAGCCAGCACACCGGGACTAGCGCCGAGCAGTACTTC	CASSQHTGTSAEQYF	TRBV3-1	TRBJ2-7	-	TRBD2
TGTGCCTGGAGCGCGGGAGGGGCCTACAATGAGCAGTTCTTC	CAWSAGGAYNEQFF	TRBV30	TRBJ2-1	few	TRBD2
TGCAGTGCTGGTGGACTAGCGGGGAGTATATTCGAGACCCAGTACTTC	CSAGGLAGSIFETQYF	TRBV20-1	TRBJ2-5	-	TRBD2
TGTGCCAGCAGCCGACTAGCGGGAGGGCCGGATGAGCAGTTCTTC	CASSRLAGGPDEQFF	TRBV7-2	TRBJ2-1	-	TRBD2
TGTGCCAGCAGCTTCTTTACAGGCGGGGCTTTCTTT	CASSFFTGGAFF	TRBV5-8	TRBJ1-1	-	-
TGCAGCGTTGAGGGGGCGACTTACAATGAGCAGTTCTTC	CSVEGATYNEQFF	TRBV29-1	TRBJ2-1	few	-
TGTGCCAGCTCAACCTCTAGCGGCTCCCAAGAGACCCAGTACTTC	CASSTSSGSQETQYF	TRBV18	TRBJ2-5	-	TRBD2
TGTGCCAGCAGCTTGTTAGGGTTCGAAAACACCGGGGAGCTGTTTTTT	CASSLLGFENTGELFF	TRBV5-6	TRBJ2-2	few	-
TGCGCCAGCAGCTTGGCCGAGGAGGCCATACTTCCCTCCTACGAGCAGTACTTC	CASSLAEEAILPSYEQYF	TRBV5-1	TRBJ2-7	few	-
TGTGCCAGCAGTTTAGTCGGGGATAGGGAAAACCAAGAGACCCAGTACTTC	CASSLVGDRENQETQYF	TRBV12-3/TRBV12-4	TRBJ2-5	-	-
TGTGCCAGCAGTGGGGGGACTAGCGGGAATGAGCAGTTCTTC	CASSGGTSGNEQFF	TRBV12-3/TRBV12-4	TRBJ2-1	-	TRBD2
TGCGCCAGCAGCTCGCGGACAGGCATGATGCATGAGCAGTTCTTC	CASSSRTGMMHEQFF	TRBV5-1	TRBJ2-1	few	TRBD1
TGTGCCAGCAGTTACTCGGTCCACTACGAGCAGTACTTC	CASSYSVHYEQYF	TRBV6-5	TRBJ2-7	-	-
TGCAGTGCCCCCGTTCTCATGAACACTGAAGCTTTCTTT	CSAPVLMNTEAFF	TRBV20-1	TRBJ1-1	-	-
TGTGCCAGCAGCCGGACAGGGGGCGCGAATTCACCCCTCCACTTT	CASSRTGGANSPLHF	TRBV5-5	TRBJ1-6	few	TRBD1
TGTGCCAGCAGACGCTCTAGCGGGAGTTACGAGCAGTACTTC	CASRRSSGSYEQYF	TRBV6-1	TRBJ2-7	-	TRBD2
TGTGCCAGTATGCTTGAGGGGGCCAACGTCCTGACTTTC	CASMLEGANVLTF	TRBV12-3/TRBV12-4	TRBJ2-6	few	-
TGTGCCACCGGACAGAGAAACTACGAGCAGTACTTC	CATGQRNYEQYF	TRBV10-3	TRBJ2-7	-	-
TGCAGTGCCTCCCCCGCCCGCGTTTGGAACGAGCAGTACTTC	CSASPARVWNEQYF	TRBV20-1	TRBJ2-7	-	-
TGCAGTGCTAGGCTAGGCCACGAGCAGTACTTC	CSARLGHEQYF	TRBV20-1	TRBJ2-7	-	-
TGTGCCAGCAGCCCGACAGGGGGCTCTTCACCCCTCCACTTT	CASSPTGGSSPLHF	TRBV7-9	TRBJ1-6	-	TRBD1
TGTGCCAGCAGTCGACAGCAGCCGGGGCAGAGGAATTCCCTCCACTTT	CASSRQQPGQRNSLHF	TRBV12-3/TRBV12-4	TRBJ1-6	-	-
TGCAGTGCTAGAGGACGATGGACAGGCCCCCAGCATTTT	CSARGRWTGPQHF	TRBV20-1	TRBJ1-5	-	TRBD1
TGTGCCAGCAGTCCATCCTGGGCGGCTAACTATGGCTACACCTTC	CASSPSWAANYGYTF	TRBV6-1	TRBJ1-2	many	-
TGCAGTGCTAGAGTAGCGGGGGGGTTCCCAGATACGCAGTATTTT	CSARVAGGFPDTQYF	TRBV20-1	TRBJ2-3	-	TRBD2
TGTGCCAGCAGGGCGACAGTGGGGCGTGATACGCAGTATTTT	CASRATVGRDTQYF	TRBV12-3/TRBV12-4	TRBJ2-3	few	-
TGTGCCACCAGTGATTCAAACCTTTCCAGGGACAAAGATACGCAGTATTTT	CATSDSNLSRDKDTQYF	TRBV24-1	TRBJ2-3	few	-
TGTGCCAGCAGCGTAGGATCGGGGGGGCGTTTGAATACGCAGTATTTT	CASSVGSGGRLNTQYF	TRBV9	TRBJ2-3	-	TRBD2
TGTGCCACCAGTGATTTGCCCAGCGGGGAGCAGTTCTTC	CATSDLPSGEQFF	TRBV24-1	TRBJ2-1	many	-
TGTGCCAGCAGCCGGTGGACAGGGGAGAATTCACCCCTCCACTTT	CASSRWTGENSPLHF	TRBV4-2	TRBJ1-6	-	TRBD1
TGCGCCAGCAGCTTTCGCCGGCGGAATGGCGATGAGCAGTTCTTC	CASSFRRRNGDEQFF	TRBV5-1	TRBJ2-1	-	-
TGTGCCAGCAGTGAAGCGCTTCTCGTCGGAAACACCATATATTTT	CASSEALLVGNTIYF	TRBV6-1	TRBJ1-3	-	-
TGCAGTGCGGGATTCGAAGCTTTCTTT	CSAGFEAFF	TRBV20-1	TRBJ1-1	few	-
TGCGCTAGACAGGGGTACACCGGGGAGCTGTTTTTT	CARQGYTGELFF	TRBV20-1	TRBJ2-2	-	TRBD1
TGTGCCAGCAGCTTAGGACGAGATGGACTTCGGAAGCAGTTCTTC	CASSLGRDGLRKQFF	TRBV13	TRBJ2-1	-	-
TGTGCCAGCAGCTTAGGGCAGCGGGGGGAGCAGTTCTTC	CASSLGQRGEQFF	TRBV7-3	TRBJ2-1	few	TRBD2
TGCAGTGCTAGAACCCAGGCCTACGAGCAGTACTTC	CSARTQAYEQYF	TRBV20-1	TRBJ2-7	few	-
TGCAGTGCTACCTGGACTAGCGGGGGGGGCGAGCAGTACTTC	CSATWTSGGGEQYF	TRBV20-1	TRBJ2-7	-	TRBD2
TGTGCCAGCAGTCCGACCTCCTACGAGCAGTACTTC	CASSPTSYEQYF	TRBV12-3/TRBV12-4	TRBJ2-7	many	-
TGCGCCAGCAGCCAGGCCGGGACTCTAACCTACAATGAGCAGTTCTTC	CASSQAGTLTYNEQFF	TRBV4-3	TRBJ2-1	few	-
TGTGCCAGCAGCCAGGGACTCGCAGAGACCCAGTACTTC	CASSQGLAETQYF	TRBV7-2	TRBJ2-5	-	-
TGCAGCGTTCTCCATAGTCCCGCGAGAACAGATACGCAGTATTTT	CSVLHSPARTDTQYF	TRBV29-1	TRBJ2-3	few	-
TGTGCCAGCAGTAGCGGGCAAGAAGAGACCCAGTACTTC	CASSSGQEETQYF	TRBV6-1	TRBJ2-5	few	-
TGTGCCAGCAGCTTAGCTAGCGGCGGCCTAGGAGATACGCAGTATTTT	CASSLASGGLGDTQYF	TRBV7-6	TRBJ2-3	-	-
TGTGCCAGCAGTAGTGAGGACACTGAAGCTTTCTTT	CASSSEDTEAFF	TRBV12-3/TRBV12-4	TRBJ1-1	few	-
TGTGCCAGCAGCCACATTCCTGAAGCTTTCTTT	CASSHIPEAFF	TRBV7-9	TRBJ1-1	-	-
TGTGCCAGCAGCCCCACAATCGTTCCGAGCGGGGGGACATACAATGAGCAGTTCTTC	CASSPTIVPSGGTYNEQFF	TRBV11-1	TRBJ2-1	-	TRBD2
TGCAGTGCTTCGACAGGGAAGAGCTATGGCTACACCTTC	CSASTGKSYGYTF	TRBV20-1	TRBJ1-2	many	TRBD1
TGTGCCAGCAGCCCCAGACGGTTCTATGGCTACACCTTC	CASSPRRFYGYTF	TRBV12-3/TRBV12-4	TRBJ1-2	-	-